This is a list of T cell receptor beta chains from one sample in a study of cytomegalovirus exposure and HLA in healthy donors. Clones were read by immunoSEQ multiplex PCR, and TCRdb kept only the in-frame ones, dropping some. The sample has approximately 200,000 clones, around 80% seen once. Specimen: PBMCs. These receptors came from a woman aged 18-29 years in good health and CMV-seropositive. The conserved cysteine and the conserved F or W are not part of the CDR3 here. The order of the fields is J gene, V gene, D gene, CDR3 protein. The D gene is left open where the match is weak.

TRBJ1-2,TRBV7-2,-,ASSLDVYREGYGYT
TRBJ1-2,TRBV7-9,TRBD1,SSSSGQNNYGYT
TRBJ2-7,TRBV11-3,-,ASSLGSSYEQY
TRBJ1-5,TRBV19,TRBD1,ASTLQGVAQPQH
TRBJ1-2,TRBV7-2,-,ASSLTYRDGYT
TRBJ2-1,TRBV19,TRBD1,ATGQGAYNEQF
TRBJ2-3,TRBV5-4,-,ASSSTSSTDTQY
TRBJ2-1,TRBV13,-,ASSPRSYNEQF
TRBJ1-1,TRBV28,-,ASSLTGGWTEAF
TRBJ1-2,TRBV2,-,ASSAAPGPYYGYT
TRBJ2-3,TRBV4-1,TRBD1,ASSRGQGALPDTQY
TRBJ1-1,TRBV4-1,TRBD1,ASSHATGGANTEAF
TRBJ2-3,TRBV30,-,AWSEGTEADTQY
TRBJ1-2,TRBV29-1,-,SVVGANYGYT
TRBJ1-1,TRBV19,TRBD1,ASSSFSHRGSRLNTEAF
TRBJ1-1,TRBV4-3,TRBD1,ASSQEDRGLTEAF
TRBJ2-3,TRBV28,-,ASSFTTRDGGTDTQY
TRBJ1-5,TRBV21-1,-,ASIRGTGGTQPQH
TRBJ1-1,TRBV4-3,-,ASSQRPGTEAF
TRBJ2-5,TRBV6-5,-,ASSYRPGQETQY
TRBJ1-3,TRBV29-1,TRBD1,SAAGGFSGNTIY
TRBJ1-6,TRBV5-5,-,ASSPSGYNSPLH
TRBJ1-1,TRBV14,-,ASSQTRGSVQAAF
TRBJ2-1,TRBV15,TRBD2,ATSRDAGGGPRDEQF
TRBJ2-7,TRBV5-6,TRBD2,ASSFSSGYYEQY
TRBJ2-3,TRBV7-9,TRBD1,ASSFSGGGTDTQY
TRBJ2-3,TRBV5-4,TRBD2,ASSSRTSSADTQY
TRBJ2-3,TRBV7-9,-,ASSLALLADTQY
TRBJ2-1,TRBV19,TRBD2,ASSKGLAGGSYNEQF
TRBJ2-3,TRBV10-3,TRBD2,AISERSGRGGSSDTQY
TRBJ1-1,TRBV9,-,ASSAGSEGSLAF
TRBJ2-3,TRBV5-1,-,ASSLGASSGTDTQY
TRBJ2-3,TRBV4-1,-,ASSQFGADTQY
TRBJ2-3,TRBV4-3,TRBD1,ASSQDQGEADTQY
TRBJ1-2,TRBV7-8,TRBD1,ASSLGTGGFGYT
TRBJ2-1,TRBV11-1,TRBD2,ASSLGGDNEQF
TRBJ2-5,TRBV5-1,-,ASSLAPIGPGQQETQY
TRBJ1-1,TRBV5-1,-,ASSLGARGNTEAF
TRBJ2-5,TRBV9,TRBD2,ASSVEGRGGGETQY
TRBJ2-2,TRBV5-1,-,ASSLAPFNRAGELF
TRBJ2-1,TRBV5-5,TRBD2,ASSGLAGTYNEQF
TRBJ2-1,TRBV7-2,-,ASSRYNEQF
TRBJ1-1,TRBV5-1,-,ASRSGTEAF
TRBJ2-2,TRBV7-9,TRBD1,ASSLPRTGDLTGELF
TRBJ2-3,TRBV11-3,TRBD2,ASSSWGGTDTQY
TRBJ2-7,TRBV6-5,-,ASSCLLTGAYEQY
TRBJ2-3,TRBV5-6,TRBD2,ASSFIAGGTDTQY
TRBJ2-7,TRBV5-6,-,ASSLVGRSYEQY